The following is a T cell receptor (beta chain) sequence with its context. Its antigen is not known. The PCR made use of 60 Vbeta and 13 Jbeta primers. The repertoire was sequenced with immunoSEQ multiplex PCR; TCRdb's copy has only in-frame clones and lacks some. The sample lists some 130,000 clones, approximately 80% seen once, with around 2% in the top ten. In germline, CDR1 is WNHNN, CDR2 SYGVQD (reference sequence). Losses at the gene ends were 10 bases for V and 1 base for J; bases not matched to a gene: 15. CDR3 length: 18 residues. These data originate in a study of cytomegalovirus exposure and HLA in healthy donors. Study observations and caveats: In a later analysis, HLA-associated TCR beta chains were more clonally expanded than equally common others. Analyses of presence/absence relied on an assumption of roughly uniform sequencing depth across donors. For TCR beta chains, V- and J-gene trimming was later linked to a missense DCLRE1C variant.

In nominal health when sampled, donors likely had unrecorded immune exposures nonetheless. Sequenced sample: PBMCs. The TCR sequence derives from a woman aged 40 to 50 in good health and CMV-seronegative. The chain combines TRBV10-1 with TRBJ2-3, with TRBD2 matching over 12 bases. This CDR3 is CANRLAGELEWCTDTQYF. The CDR3 DNA follows: TGCGCCAACCGACTAGCGGGAGAACTAGAGTGGTGCACAGATACGCAGTATTTT.